This TCR beta chain originates from a study of CD4 T cells in relation to SARS-CoV-2 and coronaviruses. Looking at the study overall: Crossreactive spike epitopes shared across donors were mapped to their HLA restriction.

CD4+ T cells from unexposed donors were obtained before the COVID-19 pandemic (2011-2018). Isolation of CD4+ T cells took place after around eleven days in culture. The assay was immunoSEQ multiplex PCR, and TCRdb's table has in-frame clones only and misses some. The sample shows 25,000 to 30,000 clones, 74% of them seen only once. Study results and limitations: Around 60% of donors had memory CD4+ clonotypes crossrecognizing SARS-CoV-2 and common cold coronavirus spike.

CDR3 size: 15 residues. Between the trimmed V and J ends, which lost 0 bases and 0 bases, there was a span of 5 bases. Per the germline V gene, CDR1 is KGHSH and CDR2 is LQKENI. In regard to this clone: The antigen remains unidentified.

The chain recombines TRBV18 with TRBJ2-2; D is ambiguous. The sequenced sample was CD4+ T cells from PBMCs, cultured in vitro. This TCR derives from a human donor in good health. CDR3 residues: CASSPPRPNTGELFF. The CDR3 DNA sequence: TGTGCCAGCTCACCACCCAGGCCGAACACCGGGGAGCTGTTTTTT.